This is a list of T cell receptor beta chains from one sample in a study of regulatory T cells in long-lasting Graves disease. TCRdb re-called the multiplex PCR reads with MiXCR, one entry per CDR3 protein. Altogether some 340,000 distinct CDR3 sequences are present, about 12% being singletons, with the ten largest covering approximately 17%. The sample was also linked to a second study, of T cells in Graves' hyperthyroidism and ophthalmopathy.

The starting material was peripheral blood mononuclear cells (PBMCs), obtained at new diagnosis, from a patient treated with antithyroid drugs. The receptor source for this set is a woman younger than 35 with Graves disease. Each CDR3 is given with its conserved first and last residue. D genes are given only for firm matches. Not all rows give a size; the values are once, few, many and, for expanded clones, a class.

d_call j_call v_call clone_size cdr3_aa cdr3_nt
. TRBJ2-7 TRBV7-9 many CASSSRTPLPYEQYF TGTGCCAGCAGCTCTCGAACGCCTCTTCCCTACGAGCAGTACTTC
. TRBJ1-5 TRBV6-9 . CASSYGAGGDRPQHF TGTGCCAGCAGTTATGGCGCAGGAGGGGATCGGCCCCAGCATTTT
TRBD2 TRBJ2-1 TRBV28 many CASSLWRLGLAGGPSYNEQFF TGTGCCAGCAGTTTATGGCGATTAGGGCTAGCGGGAGGGCCTTCCTACAATGAGCAGTTCTTC
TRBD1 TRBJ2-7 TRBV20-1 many CSRQGSHEQYF TGCAGTAGACAGGGAAGTCACGAGCAGTACTTC
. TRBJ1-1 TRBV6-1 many CASSPFLNTEAFF TGTGCCAGCAGCCCCTTTCTGAACACTGAAGCTTTCTTT
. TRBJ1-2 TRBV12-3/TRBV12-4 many CASSLPDRTVYTF TGTGCCAGCAGTTTACCCGATAGAACAGTTTACACCTTC
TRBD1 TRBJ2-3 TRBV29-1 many CSVARTGSTDTQYF TGCAGCGTTGCTCGGACAGGCAGCACAGATACGCAGTATTTT
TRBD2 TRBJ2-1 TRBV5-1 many CASSLAGPGWTSHNNEQFF TGCGCCAGCAGCTTGGCCGGGCCCGGGTGGACTAGCCACAACAATGAGCAGTTCTTC
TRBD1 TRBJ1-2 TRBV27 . CASSLRQGPGYTF TGTGCCAGCAGTTTACGACAGGGTCCTGGCTACACCTTC
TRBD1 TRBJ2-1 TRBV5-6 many CASSLYGQGANEQFF TGTGCCAGCAGCCTGTACGGACAGGGGGCAAATGAGCAGTTCTTC
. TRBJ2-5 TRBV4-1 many CASSQVGLARETQYF TGCGCCAGCAGCCAAGTGGGGCTAGCGAGGGAGACCCAGTACTTC
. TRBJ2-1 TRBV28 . CASSPTWGERGNEQFF TGTGCCAGCAGTCCCACCTGGGGGGAAAGGGGCAATGAGCAGTTCTTC
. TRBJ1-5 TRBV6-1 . CASSALLGGNQPQHF TGTGCCAGCAGCGCGCTCCTTGGTGGCAATCAGCCCCAGCATTTT
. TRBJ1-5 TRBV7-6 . CASSLGVLPGQPQHF TGTGCCAGCAGCTTAGGGGTTCTCCCTGGTCAGCCCCAGCATTTT
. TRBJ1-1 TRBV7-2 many CASSLAPVNTEAFF TGTGCCAGCAGCTTAGCCCCGGTGAACACTGAAGCTTTCTTT
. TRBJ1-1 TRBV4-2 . CASSQDRGRVSAFF TGTGCCAGCAGCCAAGATCGGGGCAGGGTGAGCGCTTTCTTT
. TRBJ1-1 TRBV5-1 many CASSLVVADTEAFF TGCGCCAGCAGCTTGGTTGTGGCAGACACTGAAGCTTTCTTT
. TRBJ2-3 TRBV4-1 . CASSQGPARGVTDTQYF TGCGCCAGCAGCCAAGGCCCCGCCAGGGGTGTAACAGATACGCAGTATTTT
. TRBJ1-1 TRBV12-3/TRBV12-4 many CASTRQTNTEAFF TGTGCCAGCACCCGACAGACGAACACTGAAGCTTTCTTT
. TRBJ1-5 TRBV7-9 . CASSQGRLGGWQPQHF TGTGCCAGCAGCCAAGGGAGGTTGGGGGGCTGGCAGCCCCAGCATTTT
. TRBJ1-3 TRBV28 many CASSIQGNSGNTIYF TGTGCCAGCAGTATACAGGGAAACTCTGGAAACACCATATATTTT
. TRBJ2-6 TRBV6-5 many CASSHYRAGANVLTF TGTGCCAGCAGTCACTACAGGGCTGGGGCCAACGTCCTGACTTTC
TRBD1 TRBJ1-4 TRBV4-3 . CASSQVSTGYEKLFF TGCGCCAGCAGCCAAGTGTCGACAGGGTACGAAAAACTGTTTTTT
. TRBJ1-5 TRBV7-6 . CASSLGVGRLADTQHF TGTGCCAGCAGCTTAGGCGTGGGAAGGTTAGCAGATACGCAGCATTTT
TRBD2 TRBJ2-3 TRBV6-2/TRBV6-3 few CASSDGGGRDTQYF TGTGCCAGCAGTGACGGCGGGGGGCGAGATACGCAGTATTTT
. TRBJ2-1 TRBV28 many CASKNPDRNNEQFF TGTGCCAGCAAAAACCCGGACAGAAACAATGAGCAGTTCTTC
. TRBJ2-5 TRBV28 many CASSLAGTSETQYF TGTGCCAGCAGTTTGGCCGGGACATCAGAGACCCAGTACTTC
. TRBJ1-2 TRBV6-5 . CASSYAQTNNYGYTF TGTGCCAGCAGTTACGCACAGACCAACAACTATGGCTACACCTTC